These 7 T cell receptor beta chains were sequenced from one sample in a study of T cell responses to AZD1222 COVID-19 vaccine. Clones were read by immunoSEQ multiplex PCR, and TCRdb kept only the in-frame ones, dropping some. The sample gives 140,000 to 150,000 clones, approximately 90% of which show up once; 5.1% is in the top ten. Sequenced here: peripheral blood, sampled on day 0 of AZD1222 vaccination. The receptors come from an adult in good health.

The V gene is TRBV28, the J gene TRBJ1-2; D is uncertain. Trimming left V 6 bases short and J 6 bases short, with 17 bases between. The CDR3 has 14 residues. CDR1 and CDR2 (germline): MDHEN, SYDVKM. The CDR3 coding sequence is TGTGCCAGCAGGGGAGACCGGGCGGGAGATGGCTACACCTTC. Encoded protein: CASRGDRAGDGYTF.

The V gene is TRBV28, the J gene TRBJ1-2; D might be TRBD1 (5 bases). Germline CDR1 and CDR2: MDHEN and SYDVKM. V lost 3 bases and J 2 bases, leaving 13 bases between the germline ends. The CDR3 consists of 15 residues. The CDR3 bases are TGTGCCAGCAGTTTGCGACCAGGGATCAACTATGGCTACACCTTC. Its protein product is CASSLRPGINYGYTF.

V gene TRBV7-9 combines with J gene TRBJ2-7, with D perhaps given as TRBD1 or TRBD2 (5 bases each). The V and J ends lost 8 bases and 3 bases respectively, with 11 bases between them. The CDR3 sequence is 12 residues long. Germline V gives CDR1 SEHNR, CDR2 FQNEAQ (reference sequence). The CDR3 here is CASEGNRYEQYF. CDR3 coding DNA: TGTGCCAGCGAGGGGAACCGCTACGAGCAGTACTTC.

This chain connects TRBV7-9 to TRBJ1-1; D not certain. Germline V gives CDR1 SEHNR, CDR2 FQNEAQ (reference sequence). V lost 1 base and J 4 bases, leaving 4 bases between the germline ends. This CDR3 has 12 residues. The CDR3 region is CASSLDTTEAFF. The CDR3 region has the DNA TGTGCCAGCAGCTTAGATACCACTGAAGCTTTCTTT.

This clone has only a few counts. V gene TRBV4-1 combines with J gene TRBJ1-2; 7 bases agree with TRBD1. This CDR3 region has 15 residues. Trimming cost V 6 bases and J 1 base; bases outside gene matches: 8. Germline lookup yields CDR1 MGHRA and CDR2 YSYEKL. CDR3 bases: TGCGCCAGCAGAACACCGGGACAGTTTAACTATGGCTACACCTTC. This codes for CASRTPGQFNYGYTF.

This clone has ten or more counts. V and J are TRBV2 and TRBJ2-1; D gene unclear. The V end lost 0 bases, the J end lost 8 bases, and 8 bases lay between the germline ends. Germline CDR1 and CDR2: SNHLY and FYNNEI. The CDR3 spans 13 residues. The CDR3 DNA follows: TGTGCCAGCAGTGAAGCGCTTCAGTATGAGCAGTTCTTC. Its protein product is CASSEALQYEQFF.

The chain carries TRBV27 and TRBJ2-3; TRBD1 aligns across 9 bases. V was clipped by 8 bases and J by 6 bases; unmatched bases: 12. The CDR3 consists of 15 residues. Germline V lookup: CDR1 MNHEY, CDR2 SMNVEV (reference sequence). The CDR3 DNA reads as TGTGCCAGCGGTAAAACGGGACAGGGATTTGATACGCAGTATTTT. It translates to CASGKTGQGFDTQYF.